Following are 17 T cell receptor beta chains from one sample sequenced in a study of blood T cell repertoires in COVID-19. Profiled with immunoSEQ multiplex PCR; TCRdb holds only in-frame clones, not every one. Of under 500,000 clones listed, roughly nine tenths are singletons. The sequencing input was PBMCs or T cells enriched from blood (not recorded which). The origin of the receptors is a woman in her late teens or twenties with acute COVID-19.

The gene calls are TRBV7-3 and TRBJ2-3; D is possibly TRBD2 (6 bases). V was cut by 1 base and J by 6 bases, with 14 bases left in between. CDR1 is SGHTA, CDR2 FQGTGA, per germline. The CDR3 covers 15 residues. The CDR3, as DNA: TGTGCCAGCAGCTTAAGAGGAGGGGCCAGGGATACGCAGTATTTT. Protein sequence: CASSLRGGARDTQYF.

The chain uses TRBV7-2 and TRBJ1-5, with 9 bases matching TRBD1. Trimming cost V 5 bases and J 4 bases; bases outside gene matches: 6. Germline CDR1 reads SGHTA; CDR2 reads FQGNSA. The CDR3 runs 15 residues. CDR3 coding DNA: TGTGCCAGCAGCGCCGGACAGGGGCGAAATCAGCCCCAGCATTTT. This sequence encodes CASSAGQGRNQPQHF.

J is TRBJ1-1 and V is TRBV5-8; D not certain. In germline, CDR1 is SGHTS, CDR2 YDEGEE. Trimming stripped 2 bases from V and 10 bases from J, with 15 bases between. CDR3 length: 13 residues. For the CDR3, the DNA is TGTGCCAGCAGCTTTTCGTGGACTGACGGAGCTTTCTTT. It is translated as CASSFSWTDGAFF.

CDR3 DNA: TGTGCCAGCTCGCTAGGGACAGGGATCTACGAGCAGTACTTC. As protein: CASSLGTGIYEQYF. The chain combines TRBV6-5 with TRBJ2-7; 9 bases are a match to TRBD1. From germline, CDR1 is MNHEY and CDR2 SVGAGI. The CDR3 contains 14 residues. V was clipped by 8 bases and J by 3 bases; unmatched bases: 8.

The chain carries TRBV28 and TRBJ2-7; 8 bases fit TRBD2. Germline V CDR1 and CDR2: MDHEN, SYDVKM. This CDR3 spans 16 amino acids. V was clipped by 5 bases and J by 2 bases; unmatched bases: 11. DNA for the CDR3: TGTGCCAGCAGTCTCCCTCCGGGACTAGGAACCTACGAGCAGTACTTC. Translation gives CASSLPPGLGTYEQYF.

The rearrangement joins TRBV10-1 to TRBJ1-1; D is unclear. The CDR3 is 13 residues long. Trimming removed 7 bases from V and 1 base from J, with 10 bases in between. Looked up from germline, CDR1 is WNHNN and CDR2 is SYGVQD (reference sequence). The CDR3 DNA reads TGCGCCAGCACATCGACGGGGAACACTGAAGCTTTCTTT. It codes for CASTSTGNTEAFF.

The genes are TRBV2 and TRBJ2-7; TRBD1 agrees at 7 bases. CDR1 and CDR2 (germline): SNHLY, FYNNEI. Trimming removed 6 bases from V and 5 bases from J; junction bases left unmatched: 1. The CDR3 loop spans 11 amino acids. The CDR3 DNA reads as TGTGCCAGCAGGACAGGGAACGAGCAGTACTTC. This translates into CASRTGNEQYF.

In DNA, the CDR3 is TGTGCCAGCAGCGTAGGGGCCATCTGGGGCTACACCTTC. Amino acids: CASSVGAIWGYTF. The rearrangement uses TRBV5-6 and TRBJ1-2; perhaps TRBD1 as D (5 bases). The germline V and J ends were trimmed by 4 bases and 8 bases, with 15 bases remaining between them. The CDR3 spans 13 residues. Germline CDR1 SGHDT, CDR2 YYEEEE.

V and J are TRBV5-4 and TRBJ1-1; D may be TRBD1 (5 bases). Germline V gene sequence: CDR1 SGHNT, CDR2 YYREEE (reference sequence). V lost 0 bases, J lost 6 bases, and 6 bases lay in between. This CDR3 contains 12 residues. In nucleotides, the CDR3 is TGTGCCAGCAGCTTGGGGGGCCCTGAAGCTTTCTTT. As protein: CASSLGGPEAFF.

The chain has TRBV9 and TRBJ2-3, with TRBD2 matching over 11 bases. In germline, CDR1 is SGDLS, CDR2 YYNGEE. The CDR3 totals 15 residues. V shed 0 bases and J 4 bases; nucleotides not matched to a gene: 1. The CDR3 coding sequence is TGTGCCAGCAGCGTAGGGACTAGCGGGCCAGATACGCAGTATTTT. Translation gives CASSVGTSGPDTQYF.

The chain joins TRBV10-3 to TRBJ2-4; D gene ambiguous. The CDR3 runs to 18 residues. Deletions cut 0 bases from V and 0 bases from J, with 15 bases between. From germline, CDR1 is ENHRY and CDR2 SYGVKD. The CDR3 DNA sequence: TGTGCCATCAGTGAGTCCCGGCGGCGTACGCTAGCCAAAAACATTCAGTACTTC. This codes for CAISESRRRTLAKNIQYF.

This clone was observed a handful of times. The chain combines TRBV9 with TRBJ1-1; no clear D gene. This CDR3 is built from 15 residues. Germline loops: CDR1 SGDLS, CDR2 YYNGEE. Trimming took off 0 bases at V and 2 bases at J, with 11 bases between the two ends. The CDR3 loop is CASSVAGSRNTEAFF. The DNA for the CDR3 is TGTGCCAGCAGCGTAGCGGGGTCTCGCAACACTGAAGCTTTCTTT.

This chain joins TRBV11-3 and TRBJ2-2; 9 nucleotides line up with TRBD1. V gave up 6 bases and J gave up 4 bases; unmatched junction bases: 9. The CDR3 consists of 16 residues. Germline CDR1 SGHNT, CDR2 YENEEA. CDR3 protein: CASRKGGTGFTGELFF. The CDR3 DNA sequence: TGTGCCAGCAGGAAGGGGGGGACAGGGTTCACCGGGGAGCTGTTTTTT. Full variable domain (outside the CDR3, taken from reference TRBV11-3 and TRBJ2-2): EAGVVQSPRYKIIEKKQPVAFWCNPISGHNTLYWYLQNLGQGPELLIRYENEEAVDDSQLPKDRFSAERLKGVDSTLKIQPAELGDSAVYLCASRKGGTGFTGELFFGEGSRLTVL.

This clone showed up just once. The V and J genes are TRBV4-3 and TRBJ2-2; 11 bases are a match to TRBD2. The V gene's germline CDR1 is LGHNA and CDR2 YSLEER. The length of the CDR3 is 19 residues. V lost 1 base, J lost 7 bases, and 14 bases stayed unmatched. CDR3 nucleotides: TGCGCCAGCAGCCAAGCAATAGCGGGAGGGCAAGGGATTATCGGGGAGCTGTTTTTT. Protein sequence: CASSQAIAGGQGIIGELFF.

V and J are TRBV10-3 and TRBJ1-3, with unresolved D. This CDR3 is 15 amino acids long. The V gene's germline CDR1 is ENHRY and CDR2 SYGVKD. Trimming stripped 11 bases from V and 2 bases from J, with 19 bases between. The CDR3 here is CAVLRTDLAGNTIYF. CDR3 bases: TGTGCCGTCCTCCGTACGGACTTGGCTGGAAACACCATATATTTT.

This rearrangement joins TRBV2 to TRBJ1-3; D not certain. The CDR3 spans 12 residues. The V and J ends lost 5 bases and 4 bases respectively, with 6 bases between them. Germline loops: CDR1 SNHLY, CDR2 FYNNEI. DNA for the CDR3: TGTGCCAGCAGTAGCCTCGGAAACACCATATATTTT. Translating gives CASSSLGNTIYF.

This clone was detected only a few times. The chain carries TRBV19 and TRBJ2-1; a weak D match, TRBD2 (6 bases). Trimming cost V 8 bases and J 10 bases, with 18 bases left between them. The germline gives CDR1 LNHDA, CDR2 SQIVND (reference sequence). The CDR3 spans 13 residues. The CDR3 DNA reads as TGTGCCAGTCAGTATAGGAGGGCAGAGGAGCAGTTCTTC. It encodes CASQYRRAEEQFF.